The rows below give T cell receptor beta chains drawn from one sample of a study of OX40 agonist ivuxolimab in advanced cancers. Profiled with immunoSEQ multiplex PCR; TCRdb holds only in-frame clones, not every one. The sample carries approximately 94,000 clones, around 91% recorded once. The material was CD4+ or CD8+ T cells sorted from blood, obtained in a trial of the OX40 agonist ivuxolimab. The receptors here all came from an adult with an advanced solid tumor such as melanoma, head and neck, liver or kidney cancer. The CDR3 runs from the conserved cysteine through the conserved F or W. A D gene is named only where the DNA matches it firmly. Clone size is stated in some rows and not others, as once, few, many or a class when expanded.

J	V	D	size	CDR3	DNA
TRBJ1-1	TRBV7-9	-	-	CASSPRGGKAFF	TGTGCCAGCAGCCCCAGGGGCGGTAAAGCTTTCTTT
TRBJ1-1	TRBV6-5	-	-	CASSTGRNTEAFF	TGTGCCAGCAGTACAGGGCGGAACACTGAAGCTTTCTTT
TRBJ1-5	TRBV21-1	-	-	CASSKLPQHQHF	TGTGCCAGCAGCAAACTCCCCCAGCACCAGCATTTT
TRBJ1-4	TRBV7-2	TRBD1	-	CASSLVGTGGEKLFF	TGTGCCAGCAGCTTAGTAGGGACAGGGGGGGAAAAACTGTTTTTT
TRBJ2-7	TRBV30	-	-	CAWSATREPYEQYF	TGTGCCTGGAGTGCTACCCGGGAGCCATACGAGCAGTACTTC
TRBJ2-5	TRBV9	TRBD2	once	CASSVEGSGRETQYF	TGTGCCAGCAGCGTAGAGGGTAGCGGGAGAGAGACCCAGTACTTC
TRBJ2-5	TRBV7-3	-	-	CASSLRSQETQYF	TGTGCCAGCAGCTTAAGGTCACAAGAGACCCAGTACTTC
TRBJ2-7	TRBV4-2	TRBD2	once	CASSQGVLAGGPYEQYF	TGTGCCAGCAGCCAAGGGGTCCTAGCGGGAGGTCCCTACGAGCAGTACTTC
TRBJ1-2	TRBV5-1	-	-	CASSFGTNYGYTF	TGCGCCAGCAGCTTCGGGACAAACTATGGCTACACCTTC
TRBJ2-5	TRBV19	TRBD2	-	CASSTGLAEQETQYF	TGTGCCAGTAGTACGGGACTAGCGGAACAAGAGACCCAGTACTTC
TRBJ2-2	TRBV28	-	-	CASSLFYIGGNPGELFF	TGTGCCAGCAGTTTATTTTATATTGGAGGGAACCCGGGGGAGCTGTTTTTT
TRBJ1-3	TRBV11-3	-	-	CASSSEDRTSSGNTIYF	TGTGCCAGCAGCTCCGAGGATAGGACCAGCTCTGGAAACACCATATATTTT
TRBJ1-5	TRBV19	-	-	CASSIGGRGPNQPQHF	TGTGCCAGTAGTATAGGGGGGCGCGGGCCAAATCAGCCCCAGCATTTT
TRBJ2-5	TRBV11-2	-	-	CASSLGNRVHPETQYF	TGTGCCAGCAGCTTAGGGAACCGGGTCCATCCAGAGACCCAGTACTTC
TRBJ2-3	TRBV11-2	TRBD2	-	CASSLPSSGRAEGPDTQYF	TGTGCCAGCAGCCTACCCTCTAGCGGGAGGGCCGAGGGGCCAGATACGCAGTATTTT
TRBJ2-7	TRBV5-1	TRBD2	-	CASSMGLAGYEQYF	TGCGCCAGCAGCATGGGACTAGCGGGCTACGAGCAGTACTTC
TRBJ2-2	TRBV6-5	-	-	CASNPRGAPSGELFF	TGTGCCAGCAACCCCCGGGGGGCCCCTTCCGGGGAGCTGTTTTTT
TRBJ2-2	TRBV11-2	-	few	CASSLRSNAGELFF	TGTGCCAGCAGCTTAAGGTCAAATGCCGGGGAGCTGTTTTTT